Following are 26 T cell receptor beta chains from one sample sequenced in a study of cytomegalovirus exposure and HLA in healthy donors. PCR primers comprised 60 Vbeta and 13 Jbeta primers. The protocol was immunoSEQ multiplex PCR, while the TCRdb copy is restricted to in-frame clones and leaves out a portion. The sample shows 95,000 or so clones, under 90% of them seen only once. The material sequenced was PBMCs. The origin of the receptors is a woman in her seventies in good health and CMV-seropositive.

The chain carries TRBV30 and TRBJ1-2; D is ambiguous. The CDR3 consists of 13 residues. CDR1 GTSNPN and CDR2 SVGIG come from the germline V gene (reference sequence). Trimming cost V 4 bases and J 4 bases, with 13 bases left between them. CDR3 amino acids: CAWTSNSGYGYTF. CDR3 bases: TGTGCCTGGACTTCAAATTCCGGCTATGGCTACACCTTC. Full variable domain (rest looked up from reference TRBV30 and TRBJ1-2): SQTIHQWPATLVQPVGSPLSLECTVEGTSNPNLYWYRQAAGRGLQLLFYSVGIGQISSEVPQNLSASRPQDRQFILSSKKLLLSDSGFYLCAWTSNSGYGYTFGSGTRLTVV.

The V and J genes are TRBV27 and TRBJ2-2, with a possible D match to TRBD2 (6 bases). Trimming removed 3 bases at V and 5 bases at J, with 7 bases between. CDR3 length: 13 amino acids. Germline V gene data show CDR1 as MNHEY and CDR2 as SMNVEV (reference sequence). CDR3 nucleotides: TGTGCCAGCAGTTTTCGGGGGACCGGGGAGCTGTTTTTT. Its protein is CASSFRGTGELFF.

This clone was counted once. The chain uses TRBV7-9 and TRBJ2-1; 9 positions match TRBD1. The CDR3 has 15 residues. Trimming removed 4 bases from V and 0 bases from J; junction bases left unmatched: 1. Germline-derived CDR1 and CDR2 are SEHNR and FQNEAQ (reference sequence). As DNA, the CDR3 is TGTGCCAGCAGCTCGGACAGGGGCTCCTACAATGAGCAGTTCTTC. As protein: CASSSDRGSYNEQFF.

Note on this clone: The sample carries other DNA sequences with the same CDR3. V is TRBV18 and J is TRBJ2-2; TRBD1 matches 10 bases. CDR1 and CDR2 from the germline V gene are KGHSH and LQKENI. J gave up 1 base and V 1 base, and 6 bases lay outside the gene matches. This CDR3 is built from 18 residues. The CDR3 coding sequence is TGTGCCAGCTCACCACGCGACAGGGGGCAAAGGAACACCGGGGAGCTGTTTTTT. Translating gives CASSPRDRGQRNTGELFF.

The chain employs TRBV28 and TRBJ2-6, with D possibly being TRBD2 (6 bases). With 8 bases removed from V and 0 bases from J, the gap between germline ends came to 8 bases. The CDR3 has 14 amino acids. Germline CDR1 and CDR2: MDHEN and SYDVKM. As DNA, the CDR3 is TGTGCCAGCCGGGAGCCCTCTGGGGCCAACGTCCTGACTTTC. Protein sequence: CASREPSGANVLTF.

The rearrangement joins TRBV5-1 to TRBJ2-7, with 14 nucleotides matching TRBD2. With V trimmed by 3 bases and J by 3 bases, 2 bases remained unmatched. Germline loops: CDR1 SGHRS, CDR2 YFSETQ. This CDR3 spans 15 amino acids. CDR3 sequence reads: CASSSGTSGSYEQYF. The CDR3 region has the DNA TGCGCCAGCAGCTCGGGGACTAGCGGGAGCTACGAGCAGTACTTC. The full variable domain, with the rest looked up from reference TRBV5-1 and TRBJ2-7, is KAGVTQTPRYLIKTRGQQVTLSCSPISGHRSVSWYQQTPGQGLQFLFEYFSETQRNKGNFPGRFSGRQFSNSRSEMNVSTLELGDSALYLCASSSGTSGSYEQYFGPGTRLTVT.

In DNA form, the CDR3 reads TGTGCCAGCAGCTTAGCGGTAGCGGGAGGGCCGGGGACCCAGTACTTC. The encoded protein is CASSLAVAGGPGTQYF. The rearrangement joins TRBV7-2 to TRBJ2-5, with 11 bases lining up with TRBD2. In germline, CDR1 is SGHTA, CDR2 FQGNSA. V lost 0 bases to trimming and J lost 7 bases; unmatched junction nucleotides: 7. The CDR3 extends over 16 amino acids.

This chain links TRBV18 with TRBJ2-2; the match to TRBD2 covers 10 bases. Germline V gene data show CDR1 as KGHSH and CDR2 as LQKENI. The V segment lost 0 bases and the J segment 5 bases; nucleotides outside the gene matches: 3. The CDR3 extends over 16 amino acids. In nucleotides, the CDR3 is TGTGCCAGCTCACCACCAAGCGGGAGGGGGACCGGGGAGCTGTTTTTT. Amino acid sequence: CASSPPSGRGTGELFF.

The chain combines TRBV7-9 with TRBJ2-3, with D maybe TRBD2 (6 bases). CDR3 length: 12 residues. V was trimmed by 5 bases and J by 8 bases, leaving 11 bases between them. CDR1 SEHNR and CDR2 FQNEAQ come from the germline V gene (reference sequence). CDR3 DNA sequence: TGTGCCAGCAGCCCATGGGAGGCTACGCAGTATTTT. Protein: CASSPWEATQYF.

Comments on this clone: This CDR3 is also generated by other DNA sequences in the sample. The J gene is TRBJ1-3, the V gene TRBV7-3; no reliable D call. This CDR3 is built from 14 residues. Germline V gene lookup returns CDR1 SGHTA and CDR2 FQGTGA. The V end lost 1 base, the J end lost 2 bases, and 6 bases lay between the germline ends. This CDR3 is CASSLSGTGNTIYF. The CDR3 DNA reads TGTGCCAGCAGCTTAAGCGGTACTGGAAACACCATATATTTT. Filled out from reference TRBV7-3 and TRBJ1-3, the complete variable domain reads GAGVSQTPSNKVTEKGKYVELRCDPISGHTALYWYRQSLGQGPEFLIYFQGTGAADDSGLPNDRFFAVRPEGSVSTLKIQRTERGDSAVYLCASSLSGTGNTIYFGEGSWLTVV.

This chain links TRBV11-3 with TRBJ2-5, with 9 bases aligning to TRBD1. Germline CDR1 SGHNT, CDR2 YENEEA. After removal of 4 bases from V and 2 bases from J, the junction contained 5 bases not matched to a gene. This CDR3 has 15 residues. This chain's CDR3 is CASSSGTGFQETQYF. The CDR3 bases are TGTGCCAGCAGCTCCGGGACAGGGTTTCAAGAGACCCAGTACTTC.

The chain combines TRBV2 with TRBJ2-1, with 7 nucleotides matching TRBD2. The CDR3 contains 14 residues. Trimming removed 6 bases from V and 11 bases from J; junction bases left unmatched: 13. Germline CDR1 SNHLY, CDR2 FYNNEI. CDR3 nucleotide sequence: TGTGCCAGCAGGGTCTTAGGCCCTAGCGGACAGCAGTTCTTC. Translated, it gives CASRVLGPSGQQFF. The full variable domain, in which reference TRBV2 and TRBJ2-1 provide the parts outside the CDR3, is EPEVTQTPSHQVTQMGQEVILRCVPISNHLYFYWYRQILGQKVEFLVSFYNNEISEKSEIFDDQFSVERPDGSNFTLKIRSTKLEDSAMYFCASRVLGPSGQQFFGPGTRLTVL.

The chain carries TRBV25-1 and TRBJ2-7, with 10 nucleotides matching TRBD1. From germline, CDR1 is MGHDK and CDR2 SYGVNS. The CDR3 length is 15 residues. J gave up 5 bases and V 1 base, and 5 bases lay outside the gene matches. CDR3 coding DNA: TGTGCCAGCAGTGAATCCGGGACAGGGGACGACGAGCAGTACTTC. This encodes CASSESGTGDDEQYF.

The chain is built from TRBV9 and TRBJ1-2; 7 positions agree with TRBD1. Germline loops: CDR1 SGDLS, CDR2 YYNGEE. Trimming took 3 bases from V and 8 from J; bases not matched to a gene: 10. The CDR3 has 14 residues. The CDR3 sequence is CASSETGARLGYTF. CDR3 sequence (DNA): TGTGCCAGCAGCGAAACAGGGGCCAGATTAGGCTACACCTTC.

The gene calls are TRBV4-3 and TRBJ2-5; D is possibly TRBD1 (6 bases). CDR3 length: 15 residues. Trimming pared 0 bases from V and 4 bases from J, leaving 12 bases between. Germline V gene sequence: CDR1 LGHNA, CDR2 YSLEER. The CDR3 loop reads CASSQEPGRGETQYF. CDR3 sequence (DNA): TGCGCCAGCAGCCAAGAACCGGGCAGGGGAGAGACCCAGTACTTC.

Only a few counts were recorded for this clone. This chain connects TRBV6-1 to TRBJ2-7; TRBD2 matches 9 bases. The ends lost 11 bases at V and 0 bases at J; junction bases unmatched: 8. Germline assignment: CDR1 MNHNS and CDR2 SASEGT. There are 14 residues in the CDR3. CDR3 in DNA: TGTGCCGCGGGGGGGCGGGAGGGCTCCTACGAGCAGTACTTC. Amino acids: CAAGGREGSYEQYF.

V and J are TRBV27 and TRBJ2-3; 9 bases line up with TRBD2. The germline gives CDR1 MNHEY, CDR2 SMNVEV (reference sequence). V lost 3 bases and J lost 1; bases outside the gene matches: 2. The CDR3 runs 15 residues. The CDR3, as DNA: TGTGCCAGCAGTTTTAGCGGGAGAGGCACAGATACGCAGTATTTT. Protein: CASSFSGRGTDTQYF.

The genes are TRBV19 and TRBJ2-2; D may be TRBD2 (6 bases). The germline V gene has CDR1 LNHDA and CDR2 SQIVND (reference sequence). The V gene lost 3 bases and the J gene lost 3 bases, with 8 bases spanning the gap. The CDR3 spans 14 residues. The DNA of the CDR3 is TGTGCCAGTAGTATGCCGGGGGACACCGGGGAGCTGTTTTTT. Translated: CASSMPGDTGELFF.

CDR3 DNA sequence: TGTGCCAGCGGCTCAAAGACTAGCACGCTTAGGGAGTTCTTC. Translating it yields CASGSKTSTLREFF. The genes are TRBV21-1 and TRBJ2-1; the tabulated D call, TRBD2, remains unverified against the DNA. TRBV21-1 is a pseudogene. The CDR3 length is 14 residues.

This clone was counted a few times. The V and J genes are TRBV7-8 and TRBJ2-7; D is possibly TRBD1 (6 bases). Trimming stripped 4 bases from V and 4 bases from J, with 14 bases between. The germline gives CDR1 SGHVS, CDR2 FQNEAQ. CDR3 length equals 14 residues. The DNA of the CDR3 is TGTGCCAGCAGCTCGACTCGTCAGGGGTACGAGCAGTACTTC. Translating gives CASSSTRQGYEQYF. Full variable domain (remainder filled in from reference TRBV7-8 and TRBJ2-7): GAGVSQSPRYKVAKRGQDVALRCDPISGHVSLFWYQQALGQGPEFLTYFQNEAQLDKSGLPSDRFFAERPEGSVSTLKIQRTQQEDSAVYLCASSSTRQGYEQYFGPGTRLTVT.

This clone occurred a few times. The chain employs TRBV7-2 and TRBJ2-3; D unclear. Germline CDR1 and CDR2: SGHTA and FQGNSA. V dropped 5 bases and J dropped 4 bases, with 4 bases sitting between them. There are 11 residues in the CDR3. The CDR3 DNA is TGTGCCAGCAGCCAATCAGATACGCAGTATTTT. It translates to CASSQSDTQYF.

This clone was seen only a few times. J is TRBJ2-5 and V is TRBV7-8; maybe TRBD2 (6 bases). The ends were cut back, 6 bases at V and 5 bases at J, with 16 bases in the middle. The CDR3 is 14 amino acids. Germline V gene lookup returns CDR1 SGHVS and CDR2 FQNEAQ. CDR3 region: CASRIGPEGETQYF. CDR3 coding DNA: TGTGCCAGCAGGATAGGGCCGGAGGGGGAGACCCAGTACTTC.

J is TRBJ2-3 and V is TRBV19, with 9 positions matching TRBD2. Germline assignment: CDR1 LNHDA and CDR2 SQIVND (reference sequence). This CDR3 comprises 18 residues. J lost 0 bases, V lost 3 bases, and 10 bases had no gene match. CDR3 bases: TGTGCCAGTAGTATGGAGGCGGGAGGGAACCCTAGCACAGATACGCAGTATTTT. Translating gives CASSMEAGGNPSTDTQYF.

The chain uses TRBV23-1 and TRBJ1-2; 8 nucleotides line up with TRBD1. TRBV23-1 is sorted into the ORF group, with uncertain function. Losses at the gene ends were 2 bases for V and 3 bases for J; bases not matched to a gene: 11. There are 17 residues in the CDR3. This CDR3 is CASSQELVAGGDYGYTF. CDR3 DNA sequence: TGCGCCAGCAGTCAAGAACTCGTGGCAGGGGGCGACTATGGCTACACCTTC.

This clone was recorded a few times. The chain employs TRBV4-3 and TRBJ1-1; 8 bases are shared with TRBD1. CDR1 is LGHNA and CDR2 is YSLEER in the germline V gene. This CDR3 contains 17 residues. J gave up 10 bases and V 2 bases, and 18 bases lay outside the gene matches. The CDR3, as DNA: TGCGCCAGCAGCCAACTTACCGGGACAGGTGAAACCAGTTCAGCTTTCTTT. The encoded protein is CASSQLTGTGETSSAFF.

The V gene is TRBV5-1, the J gene TRBJ2-1; D gene uncertain. V dropped 0 bases and J dropped 9 bases, with 10 bases sitting between them. This CDR3 has 13 residues. CDR1 and CDR2 from the germline V gene are SGHRS and YFSETQ. The CDR3 here is CASSLGPVGEQFF. The CDR3 DNA reads as TGCGCCAGCAGCTTGGGCCCTGTCGGTGAGCAGTTCTTC.